A selection of T cell receptor beta chains follows, all from one sample in a study of T cell responses to AZD1222 COVID-19 vaccine. Some clones are missing from TCRdb's copy, which holds only in-frame ones; the method was immunoSEQ multiplex PCR. The data contain over 150,000 clones, around 85% of them seen just once; the ten biggest clones take up under 7%. The sequences come from peripheral blood, collected on day 0 of MenACWY control vaccination. These receptors all come from an adult in good health. CDR3s include the opening cysteine and the closing phenylalanine or tryptophan. D genes are given only for firm matches. Size is stated for part of the rows, as once, few or many counts, or as a class when the clone is expanded.

CASSPNHQTQYF | TGTGCCAGCAGCCCAAATCATCAGACCCAGTACTTC | - | TRBJ2-5 | - | TRBV5-6
CASSRGGDHQPQHF | TGTGCCAGTAGTAGGGGGGGTGACCATCAGCCCCAGCATTTT | - | TRBJ1-5 | - | TRBV19
CASSLLGAVTNQPQHF | TGTGCCAGCAGCCTCTTGGGGGCAGTGACCAATCAGCCCCAGCATTTT | - | TRBJ1-5 | - | TRBV5-5
CASSPGGANTYGYTF | TGTGCCAGCTCACCGGGGGGGGCGAACACCTATGGCTACACCTTC | - | TRBJ1-2 | - | TRBV18
CASSDSGLGDGEQYF | TGTGCCAGCAGCGATTCGGGCTTGGGCGATGGCGAGCAGTACTTC | - | TRBJ2-7 | once | TRBV9
CASSFLQATEAFF | TGTGCCAGCAGCTTCTTACAGGCCACTGAAGCTTTCTTT | - | TRBJ1-1 | - | TRBV7-2
CASSTDNYQPQHF | TGTGCCAGCAGCACCGACAATTATCAGCCCCAGCATTTT | - | TRBJ1-5 | few | TRBV7-2
CASSPRGRPPYNEQFF | TGTGCCAGCAGTCCCCGGGGACGGCCTCCCTACAATGAGCAGTTCTTC | - | TRBJ2-1 | - | TRBV28
CASNFQGVGYTF | TGTGCCAGCAATTTCCAGGGGGTCGGCTACACCTTC | TRBD1 | TRBJ1-2 | once | TRBV6-6
CASSYRDSNYGYTF | TGCGCCAGCAGCTACCGGGACAGCAACTATGGCTACACCTTC | TRBD1 | TRBJ1-2 | - | TRBV5-1
CASSQEGLGLQETQYF | TGTGCCAGCAGCCAAGAGGGACTAGGTTTGCAGGAGACCCAGTACTTC | TRBD2 | TRBJ2-5 | - | TRBV3-1/TRBV3-2
CASSLEPSGTQYF | TGTGCCAGCAGCTTAGAACCCTCGGGGACCCAGTACTTC | - | TRBJ2-5 | - | TRBV7-2
CASSWTGQVSHQPQHF | TGTGCCAGTAGTTGGACTGGACAGGTTTCCCATCAGCCCCAGCATTTT | TRBD1 | TRBJ1-5 | once | TRBV19
CASSLGRVFSGNTIYF | TGTGCCAGCAGCTTAGGTCGGGTGTTCTCTGGAAACACCATATATTTT | - | TRBJ1-3 | - | TRBV7-9
CASPKGAVSGNTIYF | TGTGCCAGCCCAAAAGGGGCCGTCTCTGGAAACACCATATATTTT | - | TRBJ1-3 | - | TRBV2
CASVSWGDRSYYEQYF | TGTGCCAGCGTCTCCTGGGGGGACAGGTCCTACTACGAGCAGTACTTC | TRBD1 | TRBJ2-7 | - | TRBV5-6
CASSRRGGNGSPLHF | TGTGCCAGCAGCCGCCGGGGGGGGAACGGTTCACCCCTCCACTTT | - | TRBJ1-6 | - | TRBV9
CASTPAGGSYEQYF | TGTGCCAGCACCCCAGCGGGAGGATCCTACGAGCAGTACTTC | TRBD2 | TRBJ2-7 | - | TRBV6-6
CASSLGQGFHEQYF | TGTGCCAGCAGCCTTGGACAGGGGTTCCACGAGCAGTACTTC | TRBD1 | TRBJ2-7 | - | TRBV14
CASSLTPNTEAFF | TGTGCCAGCAGCTTGACACCGAACACTGAAGCTTTCTTT | - | TRBJ1-1 | - | TRBV11-2
CASSPQFYGGLYNEQFF | TGTGCCAGCAGCCCTCAATTCTACGGGGGACTCTACAATGAGCAGTTCTTC | - | TRBJ2-1 | - | TRBV7-6
CASSSSDYEQYF | TGTGCCAGCAGCTCCTCTGACTACGAGCAGTACTTC | - | TRBJ2-7 | - | TRBV12-3/TRBV12-4